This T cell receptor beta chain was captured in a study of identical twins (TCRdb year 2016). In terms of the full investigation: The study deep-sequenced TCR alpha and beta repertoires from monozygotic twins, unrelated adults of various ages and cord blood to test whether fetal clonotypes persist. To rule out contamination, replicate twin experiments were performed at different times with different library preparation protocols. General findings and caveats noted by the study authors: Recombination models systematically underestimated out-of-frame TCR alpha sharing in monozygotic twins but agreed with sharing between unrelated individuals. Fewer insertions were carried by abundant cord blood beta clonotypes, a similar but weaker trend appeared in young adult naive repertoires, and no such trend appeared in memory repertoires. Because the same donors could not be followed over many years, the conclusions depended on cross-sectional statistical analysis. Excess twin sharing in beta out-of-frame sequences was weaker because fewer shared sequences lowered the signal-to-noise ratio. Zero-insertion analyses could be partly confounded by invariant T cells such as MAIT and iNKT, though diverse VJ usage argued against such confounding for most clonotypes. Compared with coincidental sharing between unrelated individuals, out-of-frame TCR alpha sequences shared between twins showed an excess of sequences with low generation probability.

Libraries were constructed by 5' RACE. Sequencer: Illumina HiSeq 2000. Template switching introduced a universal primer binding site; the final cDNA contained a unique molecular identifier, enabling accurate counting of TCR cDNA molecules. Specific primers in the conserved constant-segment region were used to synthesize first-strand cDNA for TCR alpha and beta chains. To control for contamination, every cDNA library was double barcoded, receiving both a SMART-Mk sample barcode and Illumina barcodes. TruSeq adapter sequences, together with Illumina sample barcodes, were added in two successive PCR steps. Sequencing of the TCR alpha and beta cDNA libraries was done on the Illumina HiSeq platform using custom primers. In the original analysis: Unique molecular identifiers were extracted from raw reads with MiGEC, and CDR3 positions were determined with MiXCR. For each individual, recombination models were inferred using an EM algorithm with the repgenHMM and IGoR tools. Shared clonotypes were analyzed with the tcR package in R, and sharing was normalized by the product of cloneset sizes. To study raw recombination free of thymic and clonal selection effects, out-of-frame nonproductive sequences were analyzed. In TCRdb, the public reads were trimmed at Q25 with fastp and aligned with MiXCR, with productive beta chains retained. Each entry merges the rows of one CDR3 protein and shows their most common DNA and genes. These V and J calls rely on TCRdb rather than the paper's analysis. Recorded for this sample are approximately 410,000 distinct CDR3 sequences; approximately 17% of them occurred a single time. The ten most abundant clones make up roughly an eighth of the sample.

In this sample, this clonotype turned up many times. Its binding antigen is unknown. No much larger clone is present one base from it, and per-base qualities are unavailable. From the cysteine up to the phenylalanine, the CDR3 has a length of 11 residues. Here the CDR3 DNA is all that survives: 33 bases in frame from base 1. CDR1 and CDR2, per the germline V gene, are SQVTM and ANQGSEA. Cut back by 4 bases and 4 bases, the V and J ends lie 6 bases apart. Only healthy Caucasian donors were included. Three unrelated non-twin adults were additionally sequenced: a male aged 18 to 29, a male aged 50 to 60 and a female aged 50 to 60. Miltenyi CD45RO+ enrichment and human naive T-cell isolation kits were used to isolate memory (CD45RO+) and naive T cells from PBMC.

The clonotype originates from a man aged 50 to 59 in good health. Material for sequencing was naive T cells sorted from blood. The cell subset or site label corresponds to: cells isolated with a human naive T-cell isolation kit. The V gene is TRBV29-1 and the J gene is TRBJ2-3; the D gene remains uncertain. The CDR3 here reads CSVGRSDTQYF. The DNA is TGCAGCGTTGGAAGGTCAGATACGCAGTATTTT.